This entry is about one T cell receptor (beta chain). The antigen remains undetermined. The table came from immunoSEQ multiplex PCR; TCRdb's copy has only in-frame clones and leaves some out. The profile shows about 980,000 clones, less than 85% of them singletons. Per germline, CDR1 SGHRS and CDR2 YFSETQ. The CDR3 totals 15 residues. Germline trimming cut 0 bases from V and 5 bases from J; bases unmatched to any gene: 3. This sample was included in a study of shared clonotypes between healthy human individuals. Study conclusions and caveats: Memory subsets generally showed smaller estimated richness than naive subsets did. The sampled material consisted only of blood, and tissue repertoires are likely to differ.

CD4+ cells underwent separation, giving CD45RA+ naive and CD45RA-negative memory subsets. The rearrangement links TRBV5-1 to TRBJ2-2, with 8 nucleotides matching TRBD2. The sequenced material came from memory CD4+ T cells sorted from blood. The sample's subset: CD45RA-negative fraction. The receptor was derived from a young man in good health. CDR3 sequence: CASSLASGRTGELFF. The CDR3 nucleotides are TGCGCCAGCAGCTTGGCCAGCGGGAGAACCGGGGAGCTGTTTTTT.